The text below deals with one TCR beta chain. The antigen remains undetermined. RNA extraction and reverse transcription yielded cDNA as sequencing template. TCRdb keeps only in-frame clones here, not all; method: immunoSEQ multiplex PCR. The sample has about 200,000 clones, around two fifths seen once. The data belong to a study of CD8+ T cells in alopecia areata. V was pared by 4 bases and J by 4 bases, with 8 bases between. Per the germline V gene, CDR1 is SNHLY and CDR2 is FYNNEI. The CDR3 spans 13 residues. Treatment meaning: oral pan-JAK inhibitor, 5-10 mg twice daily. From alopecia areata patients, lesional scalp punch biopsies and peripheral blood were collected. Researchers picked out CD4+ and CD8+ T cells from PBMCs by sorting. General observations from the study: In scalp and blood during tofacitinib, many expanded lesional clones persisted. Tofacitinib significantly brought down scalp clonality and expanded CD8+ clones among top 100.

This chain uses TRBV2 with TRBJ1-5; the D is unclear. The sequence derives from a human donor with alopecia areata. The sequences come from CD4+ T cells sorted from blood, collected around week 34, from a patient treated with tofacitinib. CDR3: CASSASANQPQHF. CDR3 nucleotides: TGTGCCAGCAGTGCTTCCGCTAATCAGCCCCAGCATTTT.